The T cell receptor (beta chain) under discussion was sequenced for a study of OX40 agonist ivuxolimab in advanced cancers. Concerning this clone itself: Its antigen is undetermined.

Germline lookup yields CDR1 LNHDA and CDR2 SQIVND (reference sequence). With V trimmed by 6 bases and J by 2 bases, 7 bases remained unmatched. The CDR3 runs 15 residues. Measured with immunoSEQ multiplex PCR; TCRdb has only the in-frame clones, and not every one. Found here are fewer than 85,000 clones, just under 90% of them singletons; the top ten hold 9.5% to 13%. General study results and limits: The authors also found low normalized T-cell clonal expansion in some nonresponders. More expanded clones were seen, on average, in CD8+ T cells than in CD4+.

At baseline, cycle 4 day 1, and cycle 7 day 1, blood was sampled. This receptor was taken from an adult with an advanced solid tumor such as melanoma, head and neck, liver or kidney cancer. Material: CD4+ or CD8+ T cells sorted from blood, obtained in a trial of the OX40 agonist ivuxolimab. V usage is TRBV19 and J usage is TRBJ2-3, with 8 bases aligning to TRBD2. CDR3 nucleotides: TGTGCCAGTAGGCTAGCGGGCAAACTCACAGATACGCAGTATTTT. Translated, it gives CASRLAGKLTDTQYF.